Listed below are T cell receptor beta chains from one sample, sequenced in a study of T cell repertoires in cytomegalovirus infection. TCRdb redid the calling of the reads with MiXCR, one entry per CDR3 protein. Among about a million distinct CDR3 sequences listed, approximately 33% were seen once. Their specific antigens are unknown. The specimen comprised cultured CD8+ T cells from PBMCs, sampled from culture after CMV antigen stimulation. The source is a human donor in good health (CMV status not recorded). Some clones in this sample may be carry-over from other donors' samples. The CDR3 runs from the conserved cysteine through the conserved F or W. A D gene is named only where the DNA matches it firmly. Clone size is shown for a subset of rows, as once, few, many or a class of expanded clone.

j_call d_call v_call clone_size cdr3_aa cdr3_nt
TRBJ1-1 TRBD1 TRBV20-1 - CSAPTKDREGEAFF TGCAGTGCGCCAACCAAAGACAGGGAGGGAGAAGCTTTCTTT
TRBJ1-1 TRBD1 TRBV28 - CASTLSGTGAEAFF TGTGCCAGCACCCTATCCGGGACAGGGGCTGAAGCTTTCTTT
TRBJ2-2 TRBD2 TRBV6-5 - CASSPTAGYTGELFF TGTGCCAGCAGTCCTACAGCGGGGTACACCGGGGAGCTGTTTTTT
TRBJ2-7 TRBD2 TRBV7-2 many CASSPRQRGDYEQYF TGTGCCAGCAGCCCCCGTCAGCGGGGGGACTACGAGCAGTACTTC
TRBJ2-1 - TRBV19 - CASSIGGFPYNEQFF TGTGCCAGTAGTATAGGGGGGTTCCCTTACAATGAGCAGTTCTTC
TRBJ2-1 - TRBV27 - CASSLGGPLSYNEQFF TGTGCCAGCAGTTTGGGGGGCCCCCTCTCCTACAATGAGCAGTTCTTC
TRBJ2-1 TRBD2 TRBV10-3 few CAISEPGGSYNEQFF TGTGCCATCAGTGAGCCGGGGGGCTCCTACAATGAGCAGTTCTTC
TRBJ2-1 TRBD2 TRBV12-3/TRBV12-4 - CASSFLVLAGSSYNEQFF TGTGCCAGCAGTTTTCTCGTACTAGCGGGGAGCTCCTACAATGAGCAGTTCTTC
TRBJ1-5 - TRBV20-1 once CSALRQVNQPQHF TGCAGTGCCCTTCGACAGGTTAATCAGCCCCAGCATTTT
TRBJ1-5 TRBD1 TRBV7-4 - CASSSGWTGGNNQPQHF TGTGCCAGCAGCTCAGGTTGGACAGGGGGCAACAATCAGCCCCAGCATTTT
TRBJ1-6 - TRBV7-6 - CASSSVNSPLHF TGTGCCAGCAGCTCGGTTAATTCACCCCTCCACTTT
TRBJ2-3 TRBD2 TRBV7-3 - CASSLGGGARDTQYF TGTGCCAGCAGTTTGGGCGGGGGGGCAAGAGATACGCAGTATTTT
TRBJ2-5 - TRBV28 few CASSFQSFRTETQYF TGTGCCAGCAGTTTTCAGTCCTTTCGGACGGAGACCCAGTACTTC
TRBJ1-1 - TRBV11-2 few CASSHGGGWGTEAFF TGTGCCAGCAGCCATGGGGGGGGCTGGGGCACTGAAGCTTTCTTT
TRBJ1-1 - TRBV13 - CASSRPLPYTEAFF TGTGCCAGCAGCCGGCCTTTACCATACACTGAAGCTTTCTTT
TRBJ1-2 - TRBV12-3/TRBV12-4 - CASSLYTRGGYTF TGTGCCAGCAGTTTGTACACCAGAGGTGGCTACACCTTC
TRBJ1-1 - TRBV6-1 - CASSVTREAFF TGTGCCAGCAGTGTGACAAGAGAAGCTTTCTTT
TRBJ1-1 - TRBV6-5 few CASAPGNTEAFF TGTGCCAGCGCCCCCGGGAACACTGAAGCTTTCTTT
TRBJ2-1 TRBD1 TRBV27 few CASSLLWDRDNEQFF TGTGCCAGCAGTTTATTGTGGGACAGGGACAATGAGCAGTTCTTC
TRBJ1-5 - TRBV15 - CATSAGSNQPQHF TGTGCCACCAGTGCGGGAAGCAATCAGCCCCAGCATTTT
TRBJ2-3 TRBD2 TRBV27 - CASSSGLAGGVDTQYF TGTGCCAGCAGTTCAGGACTAGCGGGGGGGGTAGATACGCAGTATTTT
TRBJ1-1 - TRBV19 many CASSTGTSLTEAFF TGTGCCAGTAGTACCGGGACAAGCCTCACTGAAGCTTTCTTT
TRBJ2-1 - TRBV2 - CASMPGLKNNEQFF TGTGCCAGCATGCCGGGACTGAAAAACAATGAGCAGTTCTTC
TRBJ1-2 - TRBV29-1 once CSAKTESNYGYTF TGCAGCGCCAAGACCGAATCTAACTATGGCTACACCTTC
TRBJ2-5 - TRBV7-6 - CASSLNLEETQYF TGTGCCAGCAGCTTGAACCTGGAAGAGACCCAGTACTTC
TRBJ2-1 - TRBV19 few CASSIMAESSYNEQFF TGTGCCAGTAGTATAATGGCAGAGAGCTCCTACAATGAGCAGTTCTTC
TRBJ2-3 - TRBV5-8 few CASSYQGAFTDTQYF TGTGCCAGCAGCTATCAGGGAGCCTTCACAGATACGCAGTATTTT
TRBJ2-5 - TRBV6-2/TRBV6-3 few CASSNWGAGETQYF TGTGCCAGCAGCAACTGGGGGGCTGGAGAGACCCAGTACTTC
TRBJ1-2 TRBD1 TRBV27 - CASSHLQGVGYTF TGTGCCAGCAGTCATTTACAGGGGGTGGGCTACACCTTC
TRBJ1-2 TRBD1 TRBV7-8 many CASSLAGTAVYGYTF TGTGCCAGCAGCTTAGCCGGGACAGCAGTCTATGGCTACACCTTC
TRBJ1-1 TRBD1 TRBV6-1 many CASTTGGHGGTEAFF TGTGCCAGTACGACAGGGGGCCATGGGGGCACTGAAGCTTTCTTT
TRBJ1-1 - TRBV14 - CASSTRVTEAFF TGTGCCAGCAGTACCAGGGTGACTGAAGCTTTCTTT
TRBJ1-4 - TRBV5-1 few CASSLEASTNEKLFF TGCGCCAGCAGCTTGGAGGCGTCCACTAATGAAAAACTGTTTTTT
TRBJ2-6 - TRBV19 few CASSIGRSGANVLTF TGTGCCAGTAGTATCGGCCGCTCTGGGGCCAACGTCCTGACTTTC
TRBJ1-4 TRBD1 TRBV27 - CASSSPGQGSNEKLFF TGTGCCAGCAGTTCACCGGGACAGGGTTCTAATGAAAAACTGTTTTTT
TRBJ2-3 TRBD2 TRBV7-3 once CVSSGEGSTDTQYF TGTGTCAGCTCCGGGGAGGGAAGCACAGATACGCAGTATTTT
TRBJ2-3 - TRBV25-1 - CATRGGGPSGSTQYF TGTGCCACCCGGGGAGGGGGGCCAAGTGGTAGTACGCAGTATTTT
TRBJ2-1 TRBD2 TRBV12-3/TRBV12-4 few CASSPLAGAGNEQFF TGTGCCAGCAGTCCCCTAGCGGGGGCGGGGAATGAGCAGTTCTTC
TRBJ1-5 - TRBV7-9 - CASSHDGLGQPQHF TGTGCCAGCAGCCACGACGGCTTAGGTCAGCCCCAGCATTTT
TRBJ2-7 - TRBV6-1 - CASSEKGRGHSYEQYF TGTGCCAGCAGTGAAAAGGGCAGGGGACACTCCTACGAGCAGTACTTC
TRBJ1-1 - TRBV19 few CASSIGQLPNTEAFF TGTGCCAGTAGTATTGGACAGCTGCCGAACACTGAAGCTTTCTTT
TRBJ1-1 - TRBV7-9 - CASSLALGREDTEAFF TGTGCCAGCAGCTTAGCGCTCGGAAGGGAGGACACTGAAGCTTTCTTT